The TCR beta chain under discussion was sequenced for a study of blood T cell repertoires in COVID-19. Study in general: From the United States, Italy and Spain came samples of acute and convalescent COVID-19. The analysed material was cDNA or gDNA that came from T cells, B-cell-depleted T cells, or PBMCs.

The CDR3 is 14 residues long. Between the trimmed V and J ends, which lost 4 bases and 4 bases, there was a span of 11 bases. The germline V gene has CDR1 LGHDT and CDR2 YNNKEL (reference sequence). Original methodology: Estimation of nucleated cell counts was performed using reference gene primer amplification. Sequencing was performed with immunoSEQ multiplex PCR; in TCRdb, only in-frame clones are kept and a portion is missing. That table furnishes V, J and clone size, whereas the DNA furnished D and trimming. The sample gives 190,000 or so clones, more than 80% of which show up once; about a tenth is in the top ten. Study members were between roughly 18 and 100 years old and lived in some 22 US regions.

The sequenced sample was PBMCs or T cells enriched from blood (not recorded which). The chain links TRBV3-1 (or the pseudogene TRBV3-2) to TRBJ1-5; tentative D call: TRBD1 (5 bases). The source is a man in his forties or fifties who had recovered from COVID-19. The CDR3 loop is CASSLSPGNQPQHF. In DNA form, the CDR3 reads TGTGCCAGCAGCCTTTCCCCAGGGAATCAGCCCCAGCATTTT.